The T cell receptor (beta chain) under discussion was sequenced for a study of identical twins. Study results and caveats: Cross-sectional statistics, not tracking of the same donors, supported the conclusions. For cord blood, abundant beta clonotypes had fewer insertions, unlike memory repertoires, which showed none.

Points on this clonotype: The antigen remains undetermined.

TCRdb re-called the 5' RACE reads with MiXCR, one entry per CDR3 protein. The data show under 300,000 distinct CDR3 sequences, with around 8.3% seen just once and approximately 3% held by the top ten. Germline trimming cut 3 bases from V and 8 bases from J; bases unmatched to any gene: 6. The CDR3 loop spans 14 amino acids. Germline CDR1 MNHEY, CDR2 SMNVEV (reference sequence). The same data also contributed to another study, on yellow fever vaccine responses in identical twins. From that paper: Twins' vaccine T cell responses reportedly seemed partly convergent and partly personalized.

The chain has TRBV27 and TRBJ2-1; 8 bases match TRBD1. Sequenced sample: CD8+ T cells sorted from blood. The source is a woman between 18 and 30 years old in good health. The CDR3 sequence is CASSFARGRDEQFF. DNA for the CDR3: TGTGCCAGCAGTTTTGCCAGGGGGCGGGATGAGCAGTTCTTC.